This TCR beta chain stems from a study of shared clonotypes between healthy human individuals. CDR3 size: 15 residues. From germline, CDR1 is SNHLY and CDR2 FYNNEI. V was cut by 4 bases and J by 2 bases, with 13 bases left in between. The data were produced by immunoSEQ multiplex PCR, yet TCRdb's version contains in-frame clones alone and is incomplete. The sample consists of more than 2 million clones, approximately 94% of them appearing once. The V and J genes are TRBV2 and TRBJ2-3, with D tentatively TRBD1 (6 bases). The clonotype comes from a man aged 18 to 30 in good health. The sample was naive CD4+ T cells sorted from blood. The subset: CD45RA+ positively selected. The CDR3 nucleotides are TGTGCCAGCAGTGGGAAGGGACAATTCACAGATACGCAGTATTTT. Residues: CASSGKGQFTDTQYF.